Listed here are 9 T cell receptor beta chains from one sample, sequenced in a study of molecular identifiers for immune sequencing clone quantification. MiXCR, run by TCRdb on the PCR reads, gives a single entry per CDR3 protein. The sample lists 35,000 or so distinct CDR3 sequences, about 20% occurring once. The sample was naive CD8+ T cells from blood, with Jurkat cell RNA spiked in. Noted subset: FACS-sorted CD8+CD4-CCR7+CD45RA+ naive T cells. Receptor source: a human donor in good health. Some libraries in this study had Jurkat cell RNA spiked in.

With respect to this clonotype: It may be a read error: a sequence one base away is much more abundant. The chain links TRBV19 to TRBJ1-5; D is unresolved. Germline V CDR1 and CDR2: LNHDA, SQIVND (reference sequence). The CDR3 extends over 12 amino acids. The CDR3 sequence: CASTYGNQPRHF. Here the CDR3 DNA reads TGTGCCAGTACCTATGGCAATCAGCCCCGGCATTTT.

There are many counts of this clonotype. V usage is TRBV12-3 or TRBV12-4 and J usage is TRBJ1-4; no definite D call. The CDR3 runs to 12 residues. The V gene lost 6 bases and the J gene lost 13 bases, with 15 bases spanning the gap. The CDR3 is CASSPGPERLFF. Here the CDR3 DNA reads TGTGCCAGCAGCCCAGGACCCGAGAGACTGTTTTTT.

This clonotype was picked up many times. The chain joins TRBV7-7 to TRBJ2-5; unclear D gene. The CDR3 has 15 amino acids. In germline, CDR1 is SSHAT, CDR2 FNYEAQ (reference sequence). Between the trimmed V and J ends, which lost 5 bases and 5 bases, there was a span of 18 bases. CDR3 DNA: TGTGCCAGCAGCCCTACCCCTGGGATAAGTGAGACCCAGTACTTC. Its protein product is CASSPTPGISETQYF.

About this clonotype itself: A single base separates this from a much larger clone, so it may be a read error. The CDR3 DNA reads as TGTGCCAGCAGCTCCCCCCACGACAGACAAGAGACCCGGTACTTC. It codes for CASSSPHDRQETRYF. The chain combines TRBV7-6 with TRBJ2-5; possible D gene TRBD1, 5 bases. Germline loops: CDR1 SGHVS, CDR2 FNYEAQ. The CDR3 extends over 15 amino acids.

On this clonotype itself: One base away lies a much larger clone, so this may be a sequencing read error. The chain employs TRBV5-6 and TRBJ2-7; unclear D gene. The CDR3 sequence is 12 residues long. Germline loops: CDR1 SGHDT, CDR2 YYEEEE. CDR3 amino acids: CAGSLVNDEQYF. The CDR3 coding sequence is TGTGCCGGCAGCTTGGTGAACGACGAGCAGTACTTC.

This clonotype showed up just once. This may arise from a read error, as a much more abundant clone is one base away. This chain connects TRBV7-2 to TRBJ1-3, with unresolved D. This CDR3 spans 15 amino acids. CDR1 and CDR2 (germline): SGHTA, FQGNSA. V lost 0 bases, J lost 4 bases, and 10 bases lay in between. The CDR3 reads CTSSLALGFGNTIYF. In DNA form, the CDR3 reads TGTACCAGCAGCTTAGCTCTCGGTTTCGGAAACACCATATATTTT.

This clonotype was seen repeatedly, ten times or more. At one of its ends the junction is not consistent with the germline gene, which may arise from a read error. The chain carries TRBV3-1 and TRBJ1-1, with 10 bases aligning to TRBD1. The CDR3 extends over 16 amino acids. CDR1 is LGHDT and CDR2 is YNNKEL in the germline V gene (reference sequence). The chain's CDR3 is CASRQDRGPGRTEAFF. CDR3 bases: TGTGCCAGCAGACAAGACAGGGGGCCGGGGAGGACTGAAGCTTTCTTT.

With regard to this clonotype: The junction departs from germline at one end; a sequencing error may be responsible. This chain connects TRBV2 to TRBJ2-3, with D perhaps matching TRBD2 (8 bases). CDR3 size: 15 residues. CDR1 SNHLY and CDR2 FYNNEI come from the germline V gene. The DNA for the CDR3 is TGCGCCAGCAGAGAAGCGGGAGAGGGGGCAGGTACGCAGTATTTT. This translates into CASREAGEGAGTQYF.

This clonotype was seen ten or more times. This sequence joins TRBV7-9 and TRBJ2-3; D unresolved. Trimming removed 2 bases from V and 7 bases from J, with 10 bases in between. This CDR3 is 13 amino acids long. CDR1 and CDR2 from the germline V gene are SEHNR and FQNEAQ (reference sequence). As DNA, the CDR3 is TGTGCCAGCAGCTTACTCCCTACTTATACGCAGTATTTT. This sequence encodes CASSLLPTYTQYF.